These 2 T cell receptor beta chains share one sample of origin, sequenced in a study of shared clonotypes between healthy human individuals. TCRdb keeps only in-frame clones here, not all; method: immunoSEQ multiplex PCR. The data show 400,000 to 600,000 clones, with 95% to 97% seen just once and 0.055% to 0.075% held by the top ten. Sequencing input: naive CD4+ T cells sorted from blood. Regarding subset: CD45RA+ positively selected. These receptors were taken from a woman in her twenties or thirties in good health.

The V call is TRBV6-5, the J call TRBJ1-6; TRBD1 matches 7 bases. This CDR3 has 16 residues. The V gene's germline CDR1 is MNHEY and CDR2 SVGAGI. With V trimmed by 4 bases and J by 3 bases, 6 bases remained unmatched. CDR3: CASSFIGTDYNSPLHF. DNA of the CDR3: TGTGCCAGCAGTTTCATCGGGACAGACTATAATTCACCCCTCCACTTT.

V usage is TRBV19 and J usage is TRBJ2-3; 9 nucleotides align to TRBD1. This CDR3 comprises 15 residues. V lost 5 bases and J lost 3; bases outside the gene matches: 6. Germline assignment: CDR1 LNHDA and CDR2 SQIVND (reference sequence). The CDR3 DNA sequence: TGTGCCAGTAGTTTTTGGACAGGGGAGACAGATACGCAGTATTTT. Protein sequence: CASSFWTGETDTQYF.